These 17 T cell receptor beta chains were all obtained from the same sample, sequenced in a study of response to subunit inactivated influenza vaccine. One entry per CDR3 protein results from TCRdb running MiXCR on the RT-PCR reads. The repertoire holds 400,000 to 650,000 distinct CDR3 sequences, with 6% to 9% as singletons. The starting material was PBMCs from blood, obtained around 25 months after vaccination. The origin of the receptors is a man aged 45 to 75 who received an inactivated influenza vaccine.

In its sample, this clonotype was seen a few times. The DNA for the CDR3 is TGTGCCACCAGTGATTTCGGAGAAGGGGGGCACCAAGAGACCCAGTACTTC. This sequence encodes CATSDFGEGGHQETQYF. The rearrangement uses TRBV24-1 and TRBJ2-5; D possibly uses TRBD1 or TRBD2 (6 bases each). V gave up 1 base and J gave up 0 bases, with 14 bases separating them. CDR3 size: 17 residues. Per germline, CDR1 KGHDR and CDR2 SFDVKD.

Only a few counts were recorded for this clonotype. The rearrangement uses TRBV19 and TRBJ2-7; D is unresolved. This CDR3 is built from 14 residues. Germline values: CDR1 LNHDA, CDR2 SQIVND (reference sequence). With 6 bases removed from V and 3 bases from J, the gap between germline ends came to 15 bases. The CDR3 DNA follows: TGTGCCAGTAGCGAGACTCGGAATCTCTACGAGCAGTACTTC. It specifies CASSETRNLYEQYF.

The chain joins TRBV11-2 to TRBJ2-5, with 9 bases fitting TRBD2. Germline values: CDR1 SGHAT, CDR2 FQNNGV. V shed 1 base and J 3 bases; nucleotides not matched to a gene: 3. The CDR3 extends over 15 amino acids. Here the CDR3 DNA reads TGTGCCAGCAGCTTAGTCTTAGCGGGGGAAGAGACCCAGTACTTC. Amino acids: CASSLVLAGEETQYF.

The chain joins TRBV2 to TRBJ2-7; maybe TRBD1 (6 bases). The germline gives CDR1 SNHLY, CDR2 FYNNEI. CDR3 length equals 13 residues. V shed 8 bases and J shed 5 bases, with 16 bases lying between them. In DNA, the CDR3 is TGTGCCAGCTCAACAGGGTTCTTGGACGAGCAGTACTTC. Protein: CASSTGFLDEQYF.

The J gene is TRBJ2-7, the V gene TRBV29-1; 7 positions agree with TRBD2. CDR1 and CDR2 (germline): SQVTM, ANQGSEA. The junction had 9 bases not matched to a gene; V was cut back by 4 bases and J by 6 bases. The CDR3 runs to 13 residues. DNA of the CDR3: TGCAGCGTTGCTAGCGGAGGCGATTCCGAGCAGTACTTC. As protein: CSVASGGDSEQYF.

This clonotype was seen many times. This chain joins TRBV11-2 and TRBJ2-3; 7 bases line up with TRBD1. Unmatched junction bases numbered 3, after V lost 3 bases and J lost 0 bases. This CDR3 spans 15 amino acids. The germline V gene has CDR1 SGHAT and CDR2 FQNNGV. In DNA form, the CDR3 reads TGTGCCAGCAGCTTGACAGGGTCTAGCACAGATACGCAGTATTTT. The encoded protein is CASSLTGSSTDTQYF.

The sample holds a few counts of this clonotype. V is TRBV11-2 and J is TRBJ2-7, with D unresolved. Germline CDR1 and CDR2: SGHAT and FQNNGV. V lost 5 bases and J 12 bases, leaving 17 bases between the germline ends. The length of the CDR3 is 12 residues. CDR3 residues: CASSNTEGSRYF. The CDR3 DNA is TGTGCCAGCAGCAACACGGAAGGTTCTCGGTACTTC.

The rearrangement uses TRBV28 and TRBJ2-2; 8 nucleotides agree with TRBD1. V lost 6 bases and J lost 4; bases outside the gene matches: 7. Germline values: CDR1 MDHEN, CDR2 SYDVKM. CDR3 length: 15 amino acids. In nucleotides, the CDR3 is TGTGCCAGCAGGACGACAGGGGTTGGCACCGGGGAGCTGTTTTTT. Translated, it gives CASRTTGVGTGELFF.

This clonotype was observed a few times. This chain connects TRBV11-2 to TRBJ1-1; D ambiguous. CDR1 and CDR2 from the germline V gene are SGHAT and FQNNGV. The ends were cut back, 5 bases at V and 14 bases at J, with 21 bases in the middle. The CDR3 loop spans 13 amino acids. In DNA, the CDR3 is TGTGCCAGCAGCCCCGGACTACGCGCCGGGGTATTCTTT. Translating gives CASSPGLRAGVFF.

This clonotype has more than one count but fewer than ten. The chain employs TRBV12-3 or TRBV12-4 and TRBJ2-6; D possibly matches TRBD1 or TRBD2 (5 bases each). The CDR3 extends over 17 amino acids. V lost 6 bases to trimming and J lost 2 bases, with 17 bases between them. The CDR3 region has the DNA TGTGCCAGCAGCTCCGGGACGATCGTCACTGGGGCCAACGTCCTGACTTTC. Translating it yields CASSSGTIVTGANVLTF.

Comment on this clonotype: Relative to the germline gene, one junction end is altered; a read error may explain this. The CDR3 here is CATSPRISHEQYF. In DNA form, the CDR3 reads TGTGCCACGTCTCCCCGGATCTCCCACGAGCAGTACTTC. V and J are TRBV6-6 and TRBJ2-7; D not resolved. In germline, CDR1 is MNHNY, CDR2 SVGAGI (reference sequence). There are 13 residues in the CDR3.

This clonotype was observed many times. CDR3 sequence: CASSLPTGTSGRDEQFF. The CDR3 coding sequence is TGTGCCAGCAGCTTACCAACCGGGACTAGTGGTAGGGATGAGCAGTTCTTC. This chain connects TRBV11-3 to TRBJ2-1; 8 bases agree with TRBD2. Germline CDR1 SGHNT, CDR2 YENEEA. The CDR3 loop spans 17 amino acids. The junction had 14 bases not matched to a gene; V was cut back by 2 bases and J by 8 bases.

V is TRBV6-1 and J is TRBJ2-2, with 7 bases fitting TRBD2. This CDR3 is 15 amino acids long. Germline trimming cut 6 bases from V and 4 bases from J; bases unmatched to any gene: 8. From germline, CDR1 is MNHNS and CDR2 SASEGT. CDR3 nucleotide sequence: TGTGCCAGCAGAGCGAGGGACTATATCACCGGGGAGCTGTTTTTT. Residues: CASRARDYITGELFF.

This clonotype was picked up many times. The CDR3 bases are TGTGCCAGCAGGGACGACAGTAAGTCCTACGAGCAGTACTTC. Amino acid sequence: CASRDDSKSYEQYF. The chain has TRBV6-1 and TRBJ2-7; maybe TRBD1 (5 bases). V lost 6 bases and J lost 1, with 13 bases in between. Germline V gives CDR1 MNHNS, CDR2 SASEGT. The CDR3 loop spans 14 amino acids.

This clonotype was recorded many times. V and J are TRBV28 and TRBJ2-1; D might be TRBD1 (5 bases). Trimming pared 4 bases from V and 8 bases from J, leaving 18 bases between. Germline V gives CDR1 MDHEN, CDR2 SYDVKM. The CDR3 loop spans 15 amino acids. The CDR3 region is CASSSPGPAVDEQFF. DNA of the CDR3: TGTGCCAGCAGTTCACCAGGGCCCGCCGTGGATGAGCAGTTCTTC.

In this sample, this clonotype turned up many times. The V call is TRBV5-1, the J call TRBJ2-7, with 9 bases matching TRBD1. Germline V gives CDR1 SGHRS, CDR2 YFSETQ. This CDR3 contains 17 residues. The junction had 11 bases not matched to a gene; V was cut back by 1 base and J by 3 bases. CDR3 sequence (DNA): TGCGCCAGCAGCTTGTTTACCTCGGGACAGGGTAACTACGAGCAGTACTTC. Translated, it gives CASSLFTSGQGNYEQYF.

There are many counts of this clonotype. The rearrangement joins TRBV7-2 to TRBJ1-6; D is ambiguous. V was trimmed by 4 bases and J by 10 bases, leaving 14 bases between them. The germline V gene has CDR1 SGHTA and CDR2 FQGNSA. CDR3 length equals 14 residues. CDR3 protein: CASSSFRVESPLHF. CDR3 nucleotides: TGTGCCAGCAGCTCCTTTAGGGTAGAGTCACCCCTCCACTTT. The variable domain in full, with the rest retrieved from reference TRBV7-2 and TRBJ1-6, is GAGVSQSPSNKVTEKGKDVELRCDPISGHTALYWYRQSLGQGLEFLIYFQGNSAPDKSGLPSDRFSAERTGGSVSTLTIQRTQQEDSAVYLCASSSFRVESPLHFGNGTRLTVT.